This is a list of T cell receptor beta chains from one sample in a study of radiation and T cells in renal cell carcinoma. Only in-frame clones appear in the TCRdb table, and some are missing; sequencing was by immunoSEQ multiplex PCR. The sample records over 85,000 clones, over 75% being singletons. The source was blood, collected from a patient whose treatment included radiotherapy and nephrectomy. These receptors came from a man between 60 and 75 years old with renal cell carcinoma. Both conserved end residues are part of each CDR3. The D gene is left open where the match is weak. Some rows mark clone size as missing; the rest say once, few, many or name a class of expanded clone.

NA,TRBJ2-7,TRBD1,TRBV9,TGTGCCAGCAGCGTAGAGGGACAGGGGGCCAACGAGCAGTACTTC,CASSVEGQGANEQYF
NA,TRBJ2-5,TRBD2,TRBV5-1,TGCGCCAGCAGCTTGGTGGGGGGACTAGCGACGAAGCAAGAGACCCAGTACTTC,CASSLVGGLATKQETQYF
NA,TRBJ2-2,NA,TRBV10-3,TGTGCCATCAGTGAGGGAAAGGGTCTCATTAAGGGGGAGCTGTTTTTT,CAISEGKGLIKGELFF
NA,TRBJ2-4,NA,TRBV19,TGTGCCAGTAGTGTAACGTGGGGGATAGGGGACATTCAGTACTTC,CASSVTWGIGDIQYF
NA,TRBJ1-3,NA,TRBV28,TGTGCCAGCACCCCGGACGGGGCCTCTGGTAGAAACACCATATATTTT,CASTPDGASGRNTIYF
few,TRBJ1-6,NA,TRBV30,TGTGCCTGGAGCCCCCGTGGGTCGGATTCACCCCTCCACTTT,CAWSPRGSDSPLHF
NA,TRBJ1-4,TRBD1,TRBV29-1,TGCAGCGTTGAACGACAGGGGGGAGAAAAACTGTTTTTT,CSVERQGGEKLFF
NA,TRBJ1-1,NA,TRBV2,TGTGCCAGCAGTGGGGGAAGAGGAGCGAACACTGAAGCTTTCTTT,CASSGGRGANTEAFF
NA,TRBJ2-5,TRBD1,TRBV7-9,TGTGCCAGCAGCTTAGAGGGAACAGGGGGCGGAGAGACCCAGTACTTC,CASSLEGTGGGETQYF
once,TRBJ1-2,NA,TRBV6-5,TGTGCCAGCAGTTCGATAAACCCTGGCGAGTCCAGTGGCTACACCTTC,CASSSINPGESSGYTF
NA,TRBJ2-3,TRBD1,TRBV9,TGTGCCAGCAGCGTTACACAGGGGATGGCCAGCCCAGATACGCAGTATTTT,CASSVTQGMASPDTQYF
few,TRBJ1-1,NA,TRBV7-8,TGTGCCAGCAGCCCCCAGTATATAGCTGAAGCTTTCTTT,CASSPQYIAEAFF
NA,TRBJ2-1,TRBD2,TRBV4-1,TGCGCCAGCAGCCAATGGGCGGGAGCGGGAAATGAGCAGTTCTTC,CASSQWAGAGNEQFF
NA,TRBJ2-6,TRBD2,TRBV6-5,TGTGCCAGCACAGAGGCGGGAGGGACCAACGTCCTGACTTTC,CASTEAGGTNVLTF
once,TRBJ2-3,TRBD2,TRBV9,TGTGCCAGCAGCGCCCAGACTAGCGGGAGATTGTCAGATACGCAGTATTTT,CASSAQTSGRLSDTQYF
few,TRBJ2-2,TRBD1,TRBV7-9,TGTGCCATCGGACAGGGGGCACTAGGTGTGACCGGGGAGCTGTTTTTT,CAIGQGALGVTGELFF
NA,TRBJ2-7,NA,TRBV20-1,TGCAGTGCGAGGGACCTCGAGGAGCAGTACTTC,CSARDLEEQYF
NA,TRBJ1-4,TRBD1,TRBV6-1,TGTGCCAGCAGTGAAGCAGGGGGCAATGAAAAACTGTTTTTT,CASSEAGGNEKLFF
once,TRBJ1-4,TRBD1,TRBV27,TGTGCCAGCAGTTCCGGGACAGCCGCTAATGAAAAACTGTTTTTT,CASSSGTAANEKLFF